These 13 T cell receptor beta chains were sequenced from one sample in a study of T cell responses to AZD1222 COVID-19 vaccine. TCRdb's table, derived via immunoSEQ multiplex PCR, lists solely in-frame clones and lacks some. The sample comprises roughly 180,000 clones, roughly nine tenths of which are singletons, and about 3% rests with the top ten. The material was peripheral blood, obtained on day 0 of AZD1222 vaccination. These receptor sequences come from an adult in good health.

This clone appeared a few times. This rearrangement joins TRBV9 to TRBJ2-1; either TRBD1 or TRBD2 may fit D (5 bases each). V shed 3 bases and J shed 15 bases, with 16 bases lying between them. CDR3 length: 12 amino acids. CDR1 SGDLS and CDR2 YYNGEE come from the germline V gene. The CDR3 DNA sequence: TGTGCCAGCAGCGCCGACCTGGGGGAATCGTTCTTC. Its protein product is CASSADLGESFF.

The CDR3 loop reads CASSLTGSGQIYNEQFF. The CDR3 region has the DNA TGTGCCAGCAGCTTAACGGGTAGCGGACAGATCTACAATGAGCAGTTCTTC. V gene TRBV7-3 combines with J gene TRBJ2-1, with D possibly called TRBD1 or TRBD2 (6 bases each). The CDR3 totals 17 residues. Germline CDR1 SGHTA, CDR2 FQGTGA. V lost 0 bases and J lost 3, with 15 bases in between.

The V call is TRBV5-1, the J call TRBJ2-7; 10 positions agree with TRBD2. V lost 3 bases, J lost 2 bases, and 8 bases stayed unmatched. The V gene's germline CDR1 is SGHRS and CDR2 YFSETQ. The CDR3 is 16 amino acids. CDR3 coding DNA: TGCGCCAGCAGCTATTTAGCGGGAGGCCCTACCTACGAGCAGTACTTC. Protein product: CASSYLAGGPTYEQYF.

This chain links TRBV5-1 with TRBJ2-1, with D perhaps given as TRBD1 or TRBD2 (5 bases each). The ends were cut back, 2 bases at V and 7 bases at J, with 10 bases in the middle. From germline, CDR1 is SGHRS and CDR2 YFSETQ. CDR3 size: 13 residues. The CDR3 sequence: CASSLFGGNEQFF. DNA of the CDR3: TGCGCCAGCAGCTTATTTGGGGGTAATGAGCAGTTCTTC.

CDR3 region: CASSYKGGADTQYF. DNA for the CDR3: TGTGCCAGCAGTTATAAAGGGGGCGCAGATACGCAGTATTTT. The rearrangement joins TRBV6-6 to TRBJ2-3; TRBD1 aligns across 7 bases. J lost 4 bases, V lost 3 bases, and 4 bases had no gene match. Germline CDR1 and CDR2: MNHNY and SVGAGI (reference sequence). The CDR3 extends over 14 amino acids.

This CDR3 reads CASSFVWSSYNSPLHF. The CDR3 DNA follows: TGTGCCAGCAGTTTTGTGTGGAGCTCCTATAATTCACCCCTCCACTTT. The chain has TRBV28 and TRBJ1-6, with D uncertain. V was pared by 3 bases and J by 0 bases, with 9 bases between. The CDR3 extends over 16 amino acids. Germline V gives CDR1 MDHEN, CDR2 SYDVKM.

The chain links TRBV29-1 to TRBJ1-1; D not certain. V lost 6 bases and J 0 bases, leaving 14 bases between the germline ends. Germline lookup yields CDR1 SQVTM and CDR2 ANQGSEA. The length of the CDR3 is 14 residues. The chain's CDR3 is CSVSGLHMNTEAFF. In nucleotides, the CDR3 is TGCAGCGTCTCAGGTTTGCATATGAACACTGAAGCTTTCTTT. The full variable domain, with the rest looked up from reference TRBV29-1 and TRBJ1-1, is SAVISQKPSRDICQRGTSLTIQCQVDSQVTMMFWYRQQPGQSLTLIATANQGSEATYESGFVIDKFPISRPNLTFSTLTVSNMSPEDSSIYLCSVSGLHMNTEAFFGQGTRLTVV.

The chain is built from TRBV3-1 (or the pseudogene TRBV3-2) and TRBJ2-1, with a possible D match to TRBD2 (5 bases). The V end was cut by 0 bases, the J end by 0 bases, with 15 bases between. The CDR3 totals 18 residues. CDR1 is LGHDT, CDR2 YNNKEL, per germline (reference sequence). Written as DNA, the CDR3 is TGTGCCAGCAGCCAAGAGGGGAAGCGGCGGGCCTCCTACAATGAGCAGTTCTTC. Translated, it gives CASSQEGKRRASYNEQFF.

The chain's CDR3 is CASRIGNSPLHF. The CDR3, as DNA: TGTGCCAGTCGGATAGGAAATTCACCCCTCCACTTT. The chain is built from TRBV27 and TRBJ1-6; D unresolved. CDR3 length: 12 amino acids. CDR1 is MNHEY and CDR2 is SMNVEV in the germline V gene (reference sequence). The germline V and J ends were trimmed by 9 bases and 7 bases, with 10 bases remaining between them.

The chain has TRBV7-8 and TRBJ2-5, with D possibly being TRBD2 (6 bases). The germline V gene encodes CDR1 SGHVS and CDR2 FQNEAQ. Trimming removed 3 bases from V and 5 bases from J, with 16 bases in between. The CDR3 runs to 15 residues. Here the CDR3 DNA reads TGTGCCAGCAGCTTCCGGAGGGAGGTGGGGGAGACCCAGTACTTC. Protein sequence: CASSFRREVGETQYF.

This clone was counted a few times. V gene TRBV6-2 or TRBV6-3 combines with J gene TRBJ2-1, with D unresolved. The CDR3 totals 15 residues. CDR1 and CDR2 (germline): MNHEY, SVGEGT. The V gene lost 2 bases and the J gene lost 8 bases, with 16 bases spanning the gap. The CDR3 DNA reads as TGTGCCAGCAGTTACCAGGAGAGTGGTTTCGATGAGCAGTTCTTC. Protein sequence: CASSYQESGFDEQFF.

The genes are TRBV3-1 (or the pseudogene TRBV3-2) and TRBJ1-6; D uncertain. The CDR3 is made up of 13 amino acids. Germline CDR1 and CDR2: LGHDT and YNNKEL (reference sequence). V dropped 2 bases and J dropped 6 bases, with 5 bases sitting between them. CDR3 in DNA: TGTGCCAGCAGCCAAACCAGTAATTCACCCCTCCACTTT. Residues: CASSQTSNSPLHF.

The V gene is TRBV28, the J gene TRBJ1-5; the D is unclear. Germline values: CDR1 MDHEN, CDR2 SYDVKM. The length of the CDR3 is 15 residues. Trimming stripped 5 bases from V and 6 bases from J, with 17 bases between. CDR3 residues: CASSPQDRLSQPQHF. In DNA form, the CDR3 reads TGTGCCAGCAGTCCCCAAGACCGGCTCAGTCAGCCCCAGCATTTT.